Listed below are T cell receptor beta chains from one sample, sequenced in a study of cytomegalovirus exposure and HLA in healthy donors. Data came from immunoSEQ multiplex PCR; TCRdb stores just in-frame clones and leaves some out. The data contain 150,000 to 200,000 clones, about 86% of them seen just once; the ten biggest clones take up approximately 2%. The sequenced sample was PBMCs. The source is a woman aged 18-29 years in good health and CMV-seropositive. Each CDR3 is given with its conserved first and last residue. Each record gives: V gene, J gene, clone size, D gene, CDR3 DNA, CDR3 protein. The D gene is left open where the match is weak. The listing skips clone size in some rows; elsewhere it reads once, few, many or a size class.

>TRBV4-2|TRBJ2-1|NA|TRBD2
TGTGCCAGCAGCCAAGATAGGAGCGGGGGGGCTCACAATGAGCAGTTCTTC
CASSQDRSGGAHNEQFF
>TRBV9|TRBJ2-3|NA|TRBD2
TGTGCCAGCAGCCCCCGGACTAGCACGGATACGCAGTATTTT
CASSPRTSTDTQYF
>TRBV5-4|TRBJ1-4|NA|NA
TGTGCCAGCAGCTCCCGGGGATGGGATGAAAAACTGTTTTTT
CASSSRGWDEKLFF
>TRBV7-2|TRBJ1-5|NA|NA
TGTGCCAGCAGCTCCCTCCCTCCCGGGGGCAATCAGCCCCAGCATTTT
CASSSLPPGGNQPQHF
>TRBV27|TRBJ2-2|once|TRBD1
TGTGCCAGCAGTCCCACTACAGGGGCCGGGGAGCTGTTTTTT
CASSPTTGAGELFF
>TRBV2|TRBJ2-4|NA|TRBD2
TGTGCCAGCAGTGGGACTAGCGGGGGCCTTCGTTTGGACATTCAGTACTTC
CASSGTSGGLRLDIQYF
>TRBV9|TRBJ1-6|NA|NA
TGTGCCAGCAGTGCAAAATCCGGGGACACGGGTCCCCTCCACTTT
CASSAKSGDTGPLHF
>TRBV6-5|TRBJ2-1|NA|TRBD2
TGTGCCAGCAGTCTCGGACTAGCGGCCTACAATGAGCAGTTCTTC
CASSLGLAAYNEQFF
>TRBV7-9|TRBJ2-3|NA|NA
TGTGCCAGCAGTTCCGCTACCGCACTCACAGATACGCAGTATTTT
CASSSATALTDTQYF
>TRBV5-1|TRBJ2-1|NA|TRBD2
TGCGCCAGCAGCCGGGGGGGAGAGCAGTTCTTC
CASSRGGEQFF
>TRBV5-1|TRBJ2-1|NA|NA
TGCGCCAGCAGCTTCAAAGACTGGCAGTTCTTC
CASSFKDWQFF
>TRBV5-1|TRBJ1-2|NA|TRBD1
TGCGCCAGCAGCCGACGGGACAGTTTCGGCTACACCTTC
CASSRRDSFGYTF
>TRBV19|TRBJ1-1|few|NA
TGTGCCAGTAGTATAGGAACAGGGAGTGGCACTGAAGCTTTCTTT
CASSIGTGSGTEAFF
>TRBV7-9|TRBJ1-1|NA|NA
TGTGCCAGCAGCTTAGCCGCTTTATCGGGTCCCGAAACGAACACTGAAGCTTTCTTT
CASSLAALSGPETNTEAFF
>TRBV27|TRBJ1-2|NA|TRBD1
TGTGCCAGCAGTTTACGACAGGGGGCGATAGGCTACACCTTC
CASSLRQGAIGYTF
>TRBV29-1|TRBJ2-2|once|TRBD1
TGCAGCGTTGAAGACGTCAGGACAGGGGCCGGGGAGCTGTTTTTT
CSVEDVRTGAGELFF
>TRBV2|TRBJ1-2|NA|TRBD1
TGTGCCAGCAGCAGGGGGGCGCCCGCGTATGGCTACACCTTC
CASSRGAPAYGYTF
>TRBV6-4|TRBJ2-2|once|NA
TGTGCCAGCAGTGACTCGATCGGGACAACCGGGGAGCTGTTTTTT
CASSDSIGTTGELFF
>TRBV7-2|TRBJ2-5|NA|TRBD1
TGTGCCAGCAGGAACCAAGGACAGGGGGCGGGGGAGACCCAGTACTTC
CASRNQGQGAGETQYF
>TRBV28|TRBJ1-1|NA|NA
TGTGCCAGCAGTTCTTACGCGGTTGGGCAGGGCGACACTGAAGCTTTCTTT
CASSSYAVGQGDTEAFF
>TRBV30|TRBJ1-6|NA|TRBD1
TGTGCCTGGAACCACCGGGACAGGGGGAATTCACCCCTCCACTTT
CAWNHRDRGNSPLHF
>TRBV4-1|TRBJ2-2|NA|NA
TGCGCCAGCAGCCAAGTCGGAACAGCGAACACCGGGGAGCTGTTTTTT
CASSQVGTANTGELFF
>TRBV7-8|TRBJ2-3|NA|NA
TGTGCCAGCAGCCCCCTCGAGCCTAGCACAGATACGCAGTATTTT
CASSPLEPSTDTQYF
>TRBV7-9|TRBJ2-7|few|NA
TGTGCCAGCAGCGCCATTTGGGCCCCCTCCTACGAGCAGTACTTC
CASSAIWAPSYEQYF
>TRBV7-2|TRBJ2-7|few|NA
TGTGCCAGCAGCCCTGACTTGCGGCGGGAGCAGTACTTC
CASSPDLRREQYF